Listed below are T cell receptor beta chains from one sample, sequenced in a study of identifying expanded T cells in peripheral blood. Only in-frame clones appear in the TCRdb table, and some are missing; sequencing was by immunoSEQ multiplex PCR. The repertoire consists of 90,000 to 95,000 clones, with roughly 88% occurring once and the leading ten covering under 6.5%. The sample consisted of blood. Receptors originate from a person between 18 and 75 years old in good health. Each CDR3 is given with its conserved first and last residue. The D gene is left open where the match is weak. The size entry is marked missing in some rows and otherwise reads once, few, many or a size class.

v_call: TRBV19; j_call: TRBJ1-1; d_call: .; clone_size: .; cdr3_aa: CASSIFVWLEAFF; cdr3_nt: TGTGCCAGTAGTATATTTGTATGGCTCGAAGCTTTCTTT
v_call: TRBV18; j_call: TRBJ1-4; d_call: .; clone_size: .; cdr3_aa: CASSQQDLGNEKLFF; cdr3_nt: TGTGCCAGCTCCCAACAGGACCTCGGGAATGAAAAACTGTTTTTT
v_call: TRBV15; j_call: TRBJ1-5; d_call: .; clone_size: .; cdr3_aa: CATSRDTTSYSNQPQHF; cdr3_nt: TGTGCCACCAGCAGAGATACGACATCCTATAGCAATCAGCCCCAGCATTTT
v_call: TRBV18; j_call: TRBJ1-1; d_call: .; clone_size: .; cdr3_aa: CASSRWRDGGGNTEAFF; cdr3_nt: TGTGCCAGCTCACGATGGCGTGATGGGGGGGGAAACACTGAAGCTTTCTTT
v_call: TRBV9; j_call: TRBJ2-1; d_call: .; clone_size: .; cdr3_aa: CASSVEWTEYNEQFF; cdr3_nt: TGTGCCAGCAGCGTAGAGTGGACCGAATACAATGAGCAGTTCTTC
v_call: TRBV27; j_call: TRBJ2-7; d_call: .; clone_size: .; cdr3_aa: CASNRLGSGDEQYF; cdr3_nt: TGTGCCAGCAATCGACTAGGGTCAGGGGACGAGCAGTACTTC
v_call: TRBV6-1; j_call: TRBJ2-7; d_call: .; clone_size: .; cdr3_aa: CASSVKEGGSFEQYF; cdr3_nt: TGTGCCAGCAGTGTCAAGGAGGGAGGATCTTTCGAGCAGTACTTC
v_call: TRBV19; j_call: TRBJ2-1; d_call: .; clone_size: .; cdr3_aa: CASSIDPDPRYNEQFF; cdr3_nt: TGTGCCAGTAGTATAGATCCAGACCCACGCTACAATGAGCAGTTCTTC
v_call: TRBV5-1; j_call: TRBJ1-2; d_call: .; clone_size: .; cdr3_aa: CASSSLGGSGYTF; cdr3_nt: TGCGCCAGCAGCTCGCTGGGGGGTTCTGGCTACACCTTC
v_call: TRBV5-1; j_call: TRBJ2-7; d_call: .; clone_size: .; cdr3_aa: CASSGREDEQYF; cdr3_nt: TGCGCCAGCAGCGGCAGGGAGGACGAGCAGTACTTC
v_call: TRBV29-1; j_call: TRBJ2-1; d_call: TRBD2; clone_size: .; cdr3_aa: CSVEVRGGGGINEQFF; cdr3_nt: TGCAGCGTTGAGGTCCGTGGCGGGGGAGGTATCAATGAGCAGTTCTTC
v_call: TRBV15; j_call: TRBJ2-3; d_call: .; clone_size: once; cdr3_aa: CATAALIGVGSDTQYF; cdr3_nt: TGTGCCACCGCGGCATTAATCGGGGTTGGTTCAGATACGCAGTATTTT
v_call: TRBV7-8; j_call: TRBJ2-7; d_call: TRBD2; clone_size: .; cdr3_aa: CASSLGGSGHYEQYF; cdr3_nt: TGTGCCAGCAGCTTGGGGGGGTCCGGCCACTACGAGCAGTACTTC
v_call: TRBV11-3; j_call: TRBJ2-3; d_call: .; clone_size: .; cdr3_aa: CASSTGRITDTQYF; cdr3_nt: TGTGCCAGCAGCACCGGACGGATCACAGATACGCAGTATTTT
v_call: TRBV9; j_call: TRBJ1-4; d_call: .; clone_size: .; cdr3_aa: CASSVAGMGEKLFF; cdr3_nt: TGTGCCAGCAGCGTAGCGGGTATGGGGGAAAAACTGTTTTTT
v_call: TRBV5-4; j_call: TRBJ1-1; d_call: .; clone_size: .; cdr3_aa: CASSPPPDGLNTEAFF; cdr3_nt: TGTGCCAGCAGCCCCCCGCCGGACGGATTAAACACTGAAGCTTTCTTT
v_call: TRBV2; j_call: TRBJ1-2; d_call: .; clone_size: .; cdr3_aa: CASSEWRSEANYGYTF; cdr3_nt: TGTGCCAGCAGTGAATGGAGGAGTGAGGCTAACTATGGCTACACCTTC
v_call: TRBV27; j_call: TRBJ2-3; d_call: TRBD2; clone_size: .; cdr3_aa: CASTSASGTSGSRTDTQYF; cdr3_nt: TGTGCCAGCACCTCCGCCTCCGGGACTAGCGGGTCTCGCACAGATACGCAGTATTTT
v_call: TRBV19; j_call: TRBJ1-2; d_call: .; clone_size: .; cdr3_aa: CASSPSDWGGYGYTF; cdr3_nt: TGTGCCAGTAGTCCGTCAGACTGGGGGGGCTATGGCTACACCTTC
v_call: TRBV7-9; j_call: TRBJ2-3; d_call: TRBD2; clone_size: .; cdr3_aa: CASAGLAEPRNTQYF; cdr3_nt: TGTGCCAGCGCGGGACTAGCGGAGCCCCGAAATACGCAGTATTTT
v_call: TRBV13; j_call: TRBJ2-3; d_call: .; clone_size: .; cdr3_aa: CASSSWGRTDTQYF; cdr3_nt: TGTGCCAGCAGCTCTTGGGGACGCACAGATACGCAGTATTTT
v_call: TRBV9; j_call: TRBJ2-3; d_call: .; clone_size: .; cdr3_aa: CASTTGTGGADTQYF; cdr3_nt: TGTGCCAGCACTACCGGGACCGGCGGGGCAGATACGCAGTATTTT
v_call: TRBV27; j_call: TRBJ2-6; d_call: .; clone_size: .; cdr3_aa: CASSPNRAGRGGANVLTF; cdr3_nt: TGTGCCAGCAGTCCGAACCGGGCGGGGAGAGGTGGGGCCAACGTCCTGACTTTC
v_call: TRBV6-6; j_call: TRBJ1-1; d_call: .; clone_size: .; cdr3_aa: CASSRGGDRTEAFF; cdr3_nt: TGTGCCAGCAGCCGGGGGGGTGATCGGACTGAAGCTTTCTTT
v_call: TRBV6-6; j_call: TRBJ2-7; d_call: TRBD1; clone_size: once; cdr3_aa: CASSSTGGSYEQYF; cdr3_nt: TGTGCCAGCAGCTCGACAGGGGGTAGCTACGAGCAGTACTTC
v_call: TRBV15; j_call: TRBJ2-2; d_call: .; clone_size: .; cdr3_aa: CATSEGSASGELFF; cdr3_nt: TGTGCCACCAGCGAGGGGTCCGCCTCCGGGGAGCTGTTTTTT
v_call: TRBV13; j_call: TRBJ2-7; d_call: .; clone_size: .; cdr3_aa: CASSLLLNEQYF; cdr3_nt: TGTGCCAGCAGCTTACTCTTAAACGAGCAGTACTTC
v_call: TRBV2; j_call: TRBJ1-4; d_call: .; clone_size: .; cdr3_aa: CASRDFDRATNEKLFF; cdr3_nt: TGTGCCAGCAGGGACTTCGACCGTGCAACTAATGAAAAACTGTTTTTT
v_call: TRBV5-1; j_call: TRBJ2-2; d_call: TRBD1; clone_size: .; cdr3_aa: CASSSGTANTGELFF; cdr3_nt: TGCGCCAGCAGCTCAGGGACAGCTAACACCGGGGAGCTGTTTTTT
v_call: TRBV2; j_call: TRBJ1-2; d_call: .; clone_size: .; cdr3_aa: CASSEPAANYGYTF; cdr3_nt: TGTGCCAGCAGTGAACCGGCAGCCAACTATGGCTACACCTTC
v_call: TRBV9; j_call: TRBJ2-2; d_call: .; clone_size: .; cdr3_aa: CASSSHLDRTNTGELFF; cdr3_nt: TGTGCCAGCAGCTCTCACCTAGACAGGACGAACACCGGGGAGCTGTTTTTT
v_call: TRBV27; j_call: TRBJ2-1; d_call: .; clone_size: .; cdr3_aa: CASSPLATTYNEQFF; cdr3_nt: TGTGCCAGCAGCCCGCTAGCTACTACCTACAATGAGCAGTTCTTC
v_call: TRBV7-3; j_call: TRBJ2-1; d_call: TRBD2; clone_size: .; cdr3_aa: CASSSPGLGNNEQFF; cdr3_nt: TGTGCCAGCAGCTCGCCGGGACTAGGAAACAATGAGCAGTTCTTC
v_call: TRBV30; j_call: TRBJ1-6; d_call: .; clone_size: .; cdr3_aa: CAWTGTSVSPLHF; cdr3_nt: TGTGCCTGGACAGGGACCTCCGTTTCACCCCTCCACTTT
v_call: TRBV21-1; j_call: TRBJ2-3; d_call: .; clone_size: .; cdr3_aa: CASSKTGQDDTDTQYF; cdr3_nt: TGTGCCAGCAGCAAAACCGGACAGGATGACACAGATACGCAGTATTTT
v_call: TRBV7-8; j_call: TRBJ2-7; d_call: TRBD2; clone_size: .; cdr3_aa: CASSRTGTSGSNEQYF; cdr3_nt: TGTGCCAGCAGCAGGACCGGGACTAGCGGGAGCAACGAGCAGTACTTC
v_call: TRBV7-9; j_call: TRBJ2-7; d_call: .; clone_size: .; cdr3_aa: CASSRDLTLYEQYF; cdr3_nt: TGTGCCAGCAGCCGGGACCTAACCCTCTACGAGCAGTACTTC
v_call: TRBV7-3; j_call: TRBJ1-6; d_call: .; clone_size: .; cdr3_aa: CASSSGLENSPLHF; cdr3_nt: TGTGCCAGCAGCTCAGGACTCGAAAATTCACCCCTCCACTTT
v_call: TRBV12-5; j_call: TRBJ2-5; d_call: TRBD2; clone_size: .; cdr3_aa: CASGLVKAGGKETQYF; cdr3_nt: TGTGCTAGTGGTTTGGTCAAAGCGGGGGGGAAAGAGACCCAGTACTTC
v_call: TRBV25-1; j_call: TRBJ2-3; d_call: TRBD2; clone_size: .; cdr3_aa: CASSAILAGGPGDTQYF; cdr3_nt: TGTGCCAGCAGTGCGATACTAGCGGGGGGGCCGGGAGATACGCAGTATTTT
v_call: TRBV6-5; j_call: TRBJ2-7; d_call: .; clone_size: .; cdr3_aa: CASSSEGLDGEQYF; cdr3_nt: TGTGCCAGCAGTTCTGAAGGGTTAGACGGCGAGCAGTACTTC
v_call: TRBV7-8; j_call: TRBJ2-1; d_call: .; clone_size: .; cdr3_aa: CASSLQRISYNEQFF; cdr3_nt: TGTGCCAGCAGCTTACAGCGTATCTCCTACAATGAGCAGTTCTTC
v_call: TRBV9; j_call: TRBJ1-1; d_call: .; clone_size: .; cdr3_aa: CASSPGDRKVTEAFF; cdr3_nt: TGTGCCAGCAGCCCGGGCGACAGGAAGGTCACTGAAGCTTTCTTT
v_call: TRBV5-4; j_call: TRBJ2-7; d_call: .; clone_size: .; cdr3_aa: CASSRRDQSYEQYF; cdr3_nt: TGTGCCAGCAGCCGCCGGGACCAATCCTACGAGCAGTACTTC
v_call: TRBV7-3; j_call: TRBJ2-7; d_call: .; clone_size: .; cdr3_aa: CASSPGASVLKQYF; cdr3_nt: TGTGCCAGCAGTCCCGGGGCGTCGGTTTTAAAGCAGTACTTC
v_call: TRBV7-9; j_call: TRBJ1-2; d_call: TRBD1; clone_size: .; cdr3_aa: CASSRGDRNYGYTF; cdr3_nt: TGTGCCAGCAGCAGAGGGGACAGAAACTATGGCTACACCTTC
v_call: TRBV9; j_call: TRBJ2-1; d_call: .; clone_size: .; cdr3_aa: CASSAGRINNEQFF; cdr3_nt: TGTGCCAGCAGCGCCGGACGGATCAACAATGAGCAGTTCTTC
v_call: TRBV30; j_call: TRBJ1-3; d_call: .; clone_size: .; cdr3_aa: CAWSVGGVGNTIYF; cdr3_nt: TGTGCCTGGAGTGTCGGGGGAGTTGGAAACACCATATATTTT
v_call: TRBV7-9; j_call: TRBJ2-3; d_call: .; clone_size: .; cdr3_aa: CASSFGWSTDTQYF; cdr3_nt: TGTGCCAGCAGCTTTGGGTGGAGCACAGATACGCAGTATTTT
v_call: TRBV12-5; j_call: TRBJ1-2; d_call: .; clone_size: .; cdr3_aa: CASGPSAGSGYTF; cdr3_nt: TGTGCTAGTGGTCCCTCTGCGGGCAGTGGCTACACCTTC
v_call: TRBV7-9; j_call: TRBJ1-1; d_call: .; clone_size: .; cdr3_aa: CASSLETDTEAFF; cdr3_nt: TGTGCCAGCAGCTTGGAGACAGACACTGAAGCTTTCTTT
v_call: TRBV7-9; j_call: TRBJ2-1; d_call: .; clone_size: .; cdr3_aa: CASSLVPYEEQFF; cdr3_nt: TGTGCCAGCAGCTTAGTGCCCTACGAAGAGCAGTTCTTC
v_call: TRBV19; j_call: TRBJ1-1; d_call: .; clone_size: .; cdr3_aa: CASSPPRGEAFF; cdr3_nt: TGTGCCAGTAGTCCCCCGAGGGGTGAAGCTTTCTTT
v_call: TRBV5-1; j_call: TRBJ1-1; d_call: .; clone_size: .; cdr3_aa: CASSLQHPAEAFF; cdr3_nt: TGCGCCAGCAGCTTGCAACACCCTGCGGAAGCTTTCTTT
v_call: TRBV2; j_call: TRBJ2-1; d_call: .; clone_size: .; cdr3_aa: CASSVSGITYNEQFF; cdr3_nt: TGTGCCAGCAGTGTTAGCGGAATCACCTACAATGAGCAGTTCTTC
v_call: TRBV9; j_call: TRBJ2-2; d_call: .; clone_size: .; cdr3_aa: CASSVGTGPDTGELFF; cdr3_nt: TGTGCCAGCAGCGTGGGAACGGGCCCCGACACCGGGGAGCTGTTTTTT
v_call: TRBV7-8; j_call: TRBJ1-4; d_call: .; clone_size: .; cdr3_aa: CASSLDRDPRSEKLFF; cdr3_nt: TGTGCCAGCAGCTTAGATAGGGATCCGAGGAGTGAAAAACTGTTTTTT